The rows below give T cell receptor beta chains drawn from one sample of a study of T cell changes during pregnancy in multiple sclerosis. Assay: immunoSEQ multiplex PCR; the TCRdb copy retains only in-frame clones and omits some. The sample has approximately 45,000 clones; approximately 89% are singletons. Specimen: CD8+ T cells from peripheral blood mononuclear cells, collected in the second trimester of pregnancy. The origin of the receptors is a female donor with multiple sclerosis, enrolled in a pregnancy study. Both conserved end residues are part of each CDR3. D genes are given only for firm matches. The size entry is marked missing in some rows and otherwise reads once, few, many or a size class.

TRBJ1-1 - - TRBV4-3 CASSQEYRVTEAFF TGCGCCAGCAGCCAAGAGTACAGGGTCACTGAAGCTTTCTTT
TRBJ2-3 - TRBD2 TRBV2 CASSGDRTSGSDTQYF TGTGCCAGCTCGGGGGATCGGACTAGCGGGTCAGATACGCAGTATTTT
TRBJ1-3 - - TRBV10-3 CAISENQGGGSNTIYF TGTGCCATCAGTGAGAATCAGGGAGGGGGATCCAACACCATATATTTT
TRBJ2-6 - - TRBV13 CASRLGSLLSGANVLTF TGTGCCAGCAGACTAGGCAGTCTCCTCTCTGGGGCCAACGTCCTGACTTTC
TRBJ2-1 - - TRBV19 CASSIGEYNEQFF TGTGCCAGTAGTATAGGGGAGTACAATGAGCAGTTCTTC
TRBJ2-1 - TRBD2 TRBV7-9 CASRPGTSGGLRQHEQFF TGTGCCAGCAGACCCGGGACTAGCGGGGGCCTAAGACAACATGAGCAGTTCTTC
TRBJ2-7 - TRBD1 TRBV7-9 CASSPPDRGTYEQYF TGTGCCAGCAGCCCCCCCGACAGGGGGACCTACGAGCAGTACTTC
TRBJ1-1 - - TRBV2 CASSELRGRNTEAFF TGTGCCAGCAGTGAACTTAGGGGTAGGAACACTGAAGCTTTCTTT
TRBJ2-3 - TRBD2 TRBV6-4 CASSDGSGGAPDTQYF TGTGCCAGCAGTGACGGGAGCGGGGGGGCGCCAGATACGCAGTATTTT
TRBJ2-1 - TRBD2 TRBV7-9 CASSFTSGGTTEQFF TGTGCCAGCAGCTTTACTAGCGGGGGGACTACCGAGCAGTTCTTC
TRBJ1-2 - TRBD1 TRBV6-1 CASSEAPDRAFNYGYTF TGTGCCAGCAGTGAAGCCCCGGACAGGGCCTTTAACTATGGCTACACCTTC
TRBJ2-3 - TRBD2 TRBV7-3 CASSLTSGESDTQYF TGTGCCAGCAGCTTGACTAGCGGGGAATCAGATACGCAGTATTTT
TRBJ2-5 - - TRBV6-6 CASSYSTQGGETQYF TGTGCCAGCAGTTACTCGACACAGGGAGGGGAGACCCAGTACTTC
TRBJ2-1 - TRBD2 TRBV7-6 CASSPSAGGYNEQFF TGTGCCAGCAGCCCCTCAGCGGGGGGCTACAATGAGCAGTTCTTC
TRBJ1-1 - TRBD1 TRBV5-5 CASSTRGMNTEAFF TGTGCCAGCAGCACCAGGGGGATGAACACTGAAGCTTTCTTT
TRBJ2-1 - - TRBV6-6 CASSPLVDEQFF TGTGCCAGCAGTCCATTAGTAGATGAGCAGTTCTTC
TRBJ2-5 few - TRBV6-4 CASSESSGSRETQYF TGTGCCAGCAGTGAGTCGAGCGGGTCTCGAGAGACCCAGTACTTC
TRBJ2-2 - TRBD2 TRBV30 CACTGTIVGELFF TGTGCCTGTACCGGGACTATTGTCGGGGAGCTGTTTTTT
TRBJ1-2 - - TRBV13 CASSLVSIGVGYTF TGTGCCAGCAGCTTAGTATCGATCGGGGTTGGCTACACCTTC
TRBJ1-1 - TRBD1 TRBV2 CASWGTDQNTEAFF TGTGCCAGCTGGGGGACAGACCAGAACACTGAAGCTTTCTTT
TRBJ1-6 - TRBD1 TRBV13 CASSSDRGRSYNSPLHF TGTGCCAGCAGCTCGGACAGGGGGCGCTCCTATAATTCACCCCTCCACTTT
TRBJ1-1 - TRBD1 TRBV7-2 CASSSRGENTEAFF TGTGCCAGCAGCTCCAGGGGGGAGAACACTGAAGCTTTCTTT
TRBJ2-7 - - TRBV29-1 CSVRTAAFYEQYF TGCAGCGTTCGGACAGCGGCCTTCTACGAGCAGTACTTC
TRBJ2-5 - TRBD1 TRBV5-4 CASSLEGAQETQYF TGTGCCAGCAGCTTGGAGGGGGCGCAAGAGACCCAGTACTTC
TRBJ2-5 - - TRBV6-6 CASSYDLEETQYF TGTGCCAGCAGTTACGACTTAGAAGAGACCCAGTACTTC
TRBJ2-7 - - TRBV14 CASKGDKQYF TGTGCCAGCAAAGGGGACAAGCAGTACTTC
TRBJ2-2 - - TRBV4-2 CASSQASSQGAGELFF TGTGCCAGCAGCCAAGCAAGCAGTCAGGGTGCCGGGGAGCTGTTTTTT